This is a list of T cell receptor beta chains from one sample in a study of early T cells in non-severe SARS-CoV-2 infection. TCRdb processed the 5' RACE reads anew with MiXCR; each CDR3 protein has one entry. The sample yields 85,000 to 90,000 distinct CDR3 sequences, around 15% seen once. The material sequenced was whole blood. These receptor sequences come from an adult who was a healthcare worker with PCR-confirmed SARS-CoV-2 infection or an uninfected control (not recorded which). The CDR3 runs from the conserved cysteine through the conserved F or W. A D gene is named only where the DNA matches it firmly. The size field is filled for only some rows; it gives once, few, many or a size class.

>TRBJ2-2|TRBV29-1|.|15|TRBD1
TGCAGCGTTGCGATTTTTGACAGGGACACCGGGGAGCTGTTTTTT
CSVAIFDRDTGELFF
>TRBJ1-1|TRBV11-3|few|13|.
TGTGCCAGCAGCTTAACTGTGTACACTGAAGCTTTCTTT
CASSLTVYTEAFF
>TRBJ2-3|TRBV10-2|.|15|.
TGCGCCACCACATACACGGAAAGAGTCACAGATACGCAGTATTTT
CATTYTERVTDTQYF
>TRBJ2-3|TRBV24-1|.|16|TRBD1
TGTGCCACCAGTGATTTTCGGGACAGGGGCACAGATACGCAGTATTTT
CATSDFRDRGTDTQYF
>TRBJ1-5|TRBV6-6|.|17|.
TGTGCCAGCAGCCTACACCACCCCCGACAGGACAATCAGCCCCAGCATTTT
CASSLHHPRQDNQPQHF
>TRBJ2-3|TRBV30|few|14|.
TGTGCCTGGAGTGTGGGGGGGGCAGATAAGACGCAGTATTTT
CAWSVGGADKTQYF
>TRBJ1-1|TRBV7-2|.|13|.
TGTGCCCGGCCGGTCCAAATAGCCACTGAAGCTTTCTTT
CARPVQIATEAFF
>TRBJ2-3|TRBV29-1|few|18|TRBD2
TGCAGCGTTGAAGATCCTATTGGACTAGCGGGGGGCACAGATACGCAGTATTTT
CSVEDPIGLAGGTDTQYF
>TRBJ1-6|TRBV5-1|many|16|.
TGCGCCAGCAGCTTGGGAGTTGCGGGCGGCAATTCACCCCTCCACTTT
CASSLGVAGGNSPLHF
>TRBJ2-2|TRBV29-1|.|14|.
TGCAGTGCCACGCTGTGGGGGCATACCGGGGAGCTGTTTTTT
CSATLWGHTGELFF
>TRBJ2-1|TRBV29-1|few|14|TRBD1
TGCAGCGTTGGATCGGGACAGGGAAACAATGAGCAGTTCTTC
CSVGSGQGNNEQFF
>TRBJ1-5|TRBV6-2/TRBV6-3|few|12|.
TGTGCCAGCAGTCACTATGTCCAGCCCCAGCATTTT
CASSHYVQPQHF
>TRBJ1-1|TRBV27|.|16|.
TGTGCCAGCAGTCCAGCGGAGGGTTTTATGAACACTGAAGCTTTCTTT
CASSPAEGFMNTEAFF
>TRBJ2-1|TRBV10-3|.|12|.
TGTGCCATCGGAAACAGGGTGGAAGAGCAGTTCTTC
CAIGNRVEEQFF
>TRBJ2-6|TRBV29-1|many|16|.
TGCAGCGTTGCGGAGGTTGGGCTCTCTGGGGCCAACGTCCTGACTTTC
CSVAEVGLSGANVLTF
>TRBJ1-1|TRBV29-1|few|13|TRBD1
TGCAGCGTTGTTGGGACAGTGAACACTGAAGCTTTCTTT
CSVVGTVNTEAFF
>TRBJ2-3|TRBV11-2|many|15|TRBD2
TGTGCCAGCAGCACCGGACTAGCGGGGGTAGATACGCAGTATTTT
CASSTGLAGVDTQYF
>TRBJ2-2|TRBV2|.|14|.
TGTGCCAGTAGTGTCCTGGGATCAAGCGGGGAGCTGTTTTTT
CASSVLGSSGELFF
>TRBJ1-2|TRBV4-1|few|16|.
TGCGCCAGCAGCCAAGAGGTTAATGTGCAGGGCTATGGCTACACCTTC
CASSQEVNVQGYGYTF
>TRBJ2-5|TRBV5-1|few|16|.
TGCGCCAGCAGCCCCGGCAGGGTATCGGTCGAAGAGACCCAGTACTTC
CASSPGRVSVEETQYF
>TRBJ1-3|TRBV6-1|few|12|TRBD1
TGTGCGAGCAGGGGGTCTGGAAACACCATATATTTT
CASRGSGNTIYF
>TRBJ2-2|TRBV7-7|.|14|.
TGTGCCAGCAGCTTAGTGGGCAACACCGGGGAGCTGTTTTTT
CASSLVGNTGELFF
>TRBJ2-1|TRBV7-2|.|16|.
TGTGCCAGCAGCTCCTTTGGGACCTGGGCCTACAATGAGCAGTTCTTC
CASSSFGTWAYNEQFF
>TRBJ1-3|TRBV30|many|14|.
TGTGCCTACGGACGGCCGCGATCTGGAAACACCATATATTTT
CAYGRPRSGNTIYF
>TRBJ2-1|TRBV29-1|.|14|TRBD1
TGCAGCGTTGATCCGGGACAGGGGGCTAATGAGCAGTTCTTC
CSVDPGQGANEQFF
>TRBJ1-1|TRBV12-3/TRBV12-4|.|13|.
TGTGCCAGCACCATAGACCCGAACACTGAAGCTTTCTTT
CASTIDPNTEAFF
>TRBJ1-1|TRBV3-1|many|14|.
TGTGCCAGCAGCCAGGGGACCGCGAACACTGAAGCTTTCTTT
CASSQGTANTEAFF
>TRBJ2-2|TRBV30|few|16|TRBD1
TGTGCCTCCACCCTCAGGGGGTCGACGTTCACCGGGGAGCTGTTTTTT
CASTLRGSTFTGELFF
>TRBJ2-2|TRBV5-1|.|16|TRBD1
TGCGCCAGCAGCTTGGGGGACAGGGGATATTCCGGGGAGCTGTTTTTT
CASSLGDRGYSGELFF
>TRBJ1-2|TRBV6-4|few|13|.
TGTGCCAGCAGTGACTCGAGAGGGTCTGGCTACACCTTC
CASSDSRGSGYTF
>TRBJ1-6|TRBV2|many|20|TRBD1
TGTGCCAGCAGTGAGGGAGTGGACAGGGCCCCAAGCTCCTATAATTCACCCCTCCACTTT
CASSEGVDRAPSSYNSPLHF
>TRBJ2-2|TRBV7-2|.|16|.
TGTGCCAGCAGTATAAAAAGACAGAATCCCACCGGGGAGCTGTTTTTT
CASSIKRQNPTGELFF
>TRBJ2-3|TRBV5-5|many|16|.
TGTGCCAGCAGCGGGGGCTCCGCCGCGGGGGCAGATACGCAGTATTTT
CASSGGSAAGADTQYF
>TRBJ1-4|TRBV6-1|few|11|.
TGTGCCAGCAGTGAATACGGTCCTCTGTTTTTT
CASSEYGPLFF
>TRBJ1-5|TRBV7-9|few|15|.
TGTGCCAGCAGCCCGGGGACAACGGGTTCTCAGCCCCAGCATTTT
CASSPGTTGSQPQHF
>TRBJ2-5|TRBV7-9|few|15|.
TGTGCCAGCAGCTTAAGCGACGGGCGAAGGGAGACCCAGTACTTC
CASSLSDGRRETQYF
>TRBJ2-5|TRBV5-4|.|16|.
TGTGCCAGCAGCTCGACAGCCCGGGGCCTAATGGCGACCCAGTACTTC
CASSSTARGLMATQYF
>TRBJ1-3|TRBV5-1|many|14|.
TGCGCCAGCAGTTACAGGGAGGCTGGAAACACCATATATTTT
CASSYREAGNTIYF
>TRBJ2-3|TRBV7-9|few|16|.
TGTGCCAGCAGCATCCCTTGGGCAGATTTCACAGATACGCAGTATTTT
CASSIPWADFTDTQYF
>TRBJ1-1|TRBV3-1|few|17|TRBD1
TGTGCCAGCAGCCCAAGTATTCAGGGGGCGGTGAACACTGAAGCTTTCTTT
CASSPSIQGAVNTEAFF
>TRBJ2-2|TRBV6-6|many|15|.
TGTGCCAGCAGCCCGACAGGCGCGAACACCGGGGAGCTGTTTTTT
CASSPTGANTGELFF